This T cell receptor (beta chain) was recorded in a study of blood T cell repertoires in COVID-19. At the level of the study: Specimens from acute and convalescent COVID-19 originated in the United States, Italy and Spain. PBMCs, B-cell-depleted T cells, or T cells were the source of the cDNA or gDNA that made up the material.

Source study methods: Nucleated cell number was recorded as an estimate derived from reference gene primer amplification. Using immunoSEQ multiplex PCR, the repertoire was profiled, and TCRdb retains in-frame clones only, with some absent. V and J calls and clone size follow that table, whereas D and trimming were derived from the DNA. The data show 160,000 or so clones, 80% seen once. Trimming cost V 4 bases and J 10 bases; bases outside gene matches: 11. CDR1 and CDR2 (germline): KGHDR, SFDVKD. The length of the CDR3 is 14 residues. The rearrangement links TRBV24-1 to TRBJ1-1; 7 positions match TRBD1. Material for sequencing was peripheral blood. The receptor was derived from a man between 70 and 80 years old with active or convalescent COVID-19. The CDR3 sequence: CATSDPGTESGAFF. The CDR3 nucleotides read TGTGCCACCAGTGACCCTGGGACAGAGTCAGGAGCTTTCTTT.